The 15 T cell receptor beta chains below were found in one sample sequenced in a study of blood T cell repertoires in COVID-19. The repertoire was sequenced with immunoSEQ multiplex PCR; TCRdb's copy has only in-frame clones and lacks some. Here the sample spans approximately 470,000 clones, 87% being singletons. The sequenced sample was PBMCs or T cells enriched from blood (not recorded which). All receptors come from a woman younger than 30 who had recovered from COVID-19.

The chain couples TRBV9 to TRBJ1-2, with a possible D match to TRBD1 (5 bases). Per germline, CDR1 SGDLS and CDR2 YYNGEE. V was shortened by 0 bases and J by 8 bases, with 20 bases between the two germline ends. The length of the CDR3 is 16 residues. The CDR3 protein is CASSVGLIGGMEGYTF. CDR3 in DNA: TGTGCCAGCAGCGTAGGACTAATCGGGGGGATGGAGGGCTACACCTTC.

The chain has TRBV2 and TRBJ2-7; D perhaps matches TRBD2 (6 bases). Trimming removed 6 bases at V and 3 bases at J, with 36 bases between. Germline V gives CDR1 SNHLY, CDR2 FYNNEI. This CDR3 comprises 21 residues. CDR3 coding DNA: TGTGCCAGCAGAAGGGACTGGCTGTATTGGAGGGTTAATGCCGTTGGCTACGAGCAGTACTTC. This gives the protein CASRRDWLYWRVNAVGYEQYF.

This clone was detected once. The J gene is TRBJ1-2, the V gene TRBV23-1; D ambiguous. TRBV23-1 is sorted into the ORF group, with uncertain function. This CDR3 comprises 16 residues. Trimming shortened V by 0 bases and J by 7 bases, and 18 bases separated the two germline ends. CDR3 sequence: CASSQSTEESGGGYTF. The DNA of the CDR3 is TGCGCCAGCAGTCAATCAACGGAGGAGTCAGGTGGTGGCTACACCTTC.

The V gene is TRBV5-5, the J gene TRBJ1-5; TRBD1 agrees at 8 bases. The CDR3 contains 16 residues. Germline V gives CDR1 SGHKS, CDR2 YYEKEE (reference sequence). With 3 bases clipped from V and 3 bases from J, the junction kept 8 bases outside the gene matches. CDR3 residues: CASSSLGGQDNQPQHF. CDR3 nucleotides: TGTGCCAGCAGCTCCTTGGGGGGACAGGACAATCAGCCCCAGCATTTT.

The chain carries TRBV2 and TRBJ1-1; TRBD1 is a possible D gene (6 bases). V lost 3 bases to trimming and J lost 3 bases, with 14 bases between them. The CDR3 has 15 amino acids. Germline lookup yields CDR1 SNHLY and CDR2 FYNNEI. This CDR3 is CASSEARGWDTEAFF. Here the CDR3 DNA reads TGTGCCAGCAGTGAGGCCAGGGGTTGGGACACTGAAGCTTTCTTT.

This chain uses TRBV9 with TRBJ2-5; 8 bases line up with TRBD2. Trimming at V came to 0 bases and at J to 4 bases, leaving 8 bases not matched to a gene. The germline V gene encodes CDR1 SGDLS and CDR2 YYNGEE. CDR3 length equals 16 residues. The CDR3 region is CASSVGSSGGGETQYF. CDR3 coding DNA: TGTGCCAGCAGCGTAGGCTCCAGCGGGGGAGGAGAGACCCAGTACTTC.

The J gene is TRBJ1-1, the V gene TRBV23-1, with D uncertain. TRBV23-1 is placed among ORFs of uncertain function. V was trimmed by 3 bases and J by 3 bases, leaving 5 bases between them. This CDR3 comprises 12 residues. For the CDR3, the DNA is TGCGCCAGCAGTCACATTGACACTGAAGCTTTCTTT. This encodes CASSHIDTEAFF.

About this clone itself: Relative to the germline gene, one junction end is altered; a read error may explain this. The CDR3 loop is CASSLGGTSNEQYF. The CDR3 bases are TGTGCCAGTAGCCTGGGCGGGACCTCCAACGAGCAGTACTTC. The chain uses TRBV19 and TRBJ2-7, with D possibly matching TRBD2 (6 bases). The CDR3 has 14 residues. Germline loops: CDR1 LNHDA, CDR2 SQIVND (reference sequence).

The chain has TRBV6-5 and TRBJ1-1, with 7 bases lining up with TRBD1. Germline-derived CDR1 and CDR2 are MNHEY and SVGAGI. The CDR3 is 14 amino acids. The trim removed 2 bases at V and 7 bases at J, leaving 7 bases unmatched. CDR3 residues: CASSYGQERLEAFF. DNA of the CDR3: TGTGCCAGCAGTTACGGACAGGAGAGACTTGAAGCTTTCTTT.

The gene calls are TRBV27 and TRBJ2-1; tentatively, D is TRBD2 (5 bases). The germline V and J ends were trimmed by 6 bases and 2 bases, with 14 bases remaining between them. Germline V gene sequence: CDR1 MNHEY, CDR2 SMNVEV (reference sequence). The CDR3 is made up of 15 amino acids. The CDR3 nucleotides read TGTGCCAGCAGCCCCCGAAGGGAGACCTACAATGAGCAGTTCTTC. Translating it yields CASSPRRETYNEQFF.

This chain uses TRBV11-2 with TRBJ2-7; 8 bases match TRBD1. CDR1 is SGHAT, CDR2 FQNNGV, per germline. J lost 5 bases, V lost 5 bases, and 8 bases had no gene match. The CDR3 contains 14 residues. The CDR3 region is CASSLDRVVHEQYF. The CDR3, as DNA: TGTGCCAGCAGCCTGGACAGGGTGGTCCACGAGCAGTACTTC.

CDR3 nucleotide sequence: TGTGCCAGCAGCCTGAGCTCCTATAATTCACCCCTCCACTTT. It is translated as CASSLSSYNSPLHF. This chain uses TRBV7-6 with TRBJ1-6, with D hard to call. V lost 5 bases and J 0 bases, leaving 5 bases between the germline ends. Germline CDR1 is SGHVS and CDR2 is FNYEAQ. The CDR3 consists of 14 residues.

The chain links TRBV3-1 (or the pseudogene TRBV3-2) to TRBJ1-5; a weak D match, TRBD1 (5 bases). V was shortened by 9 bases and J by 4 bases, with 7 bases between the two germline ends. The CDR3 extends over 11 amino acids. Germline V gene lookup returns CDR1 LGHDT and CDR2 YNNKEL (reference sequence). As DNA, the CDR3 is TGTGCCAGGACAGCGAATCAGCCCCAGCATTTT. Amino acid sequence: CARTANQPQHF.

CDR3 nucleotide sequence: TGCGCCAGCAGCCAACGCGTATTCGGGGATCAGCCCCAGCATTTT. It translates to CASSQRVFGDQPQHF. This rearrangement joins TRBV4-1 to TRBJ1-5; D unresolved. CDR3 length: 15 residues. Per the germline V gene, CDR1 is MGHRA and CDR2 is YSYEKL. V shed 2 bases and J shed 5 bases, with 13 bases lying between them.

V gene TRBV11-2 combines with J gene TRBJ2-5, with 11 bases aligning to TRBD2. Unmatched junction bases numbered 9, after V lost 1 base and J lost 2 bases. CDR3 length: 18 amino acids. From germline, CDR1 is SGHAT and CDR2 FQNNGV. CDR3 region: CASSLVQTSGAFQETQYF. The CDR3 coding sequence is TGTGCCAGCAGCTTAGTGCAGACTAGCGGGGCCTTTCAAGAGACCCAGTACTTC. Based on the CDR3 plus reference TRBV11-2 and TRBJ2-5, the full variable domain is EAGVAQSPRYKIIEKRQSVAFWCNPISGHATLYWYQQILGQGPKLLIQFQNNGVVDDSQLPKDRFSAERLKGVDSTLKIQPAKLEDSAVYLCASSLVQTSGAFQETQYFGPGTRLLVL.